Presented here are 17 T cell receptor beta chains from one specimen sequenced in a study of control samples from healthy donors and cancer patients. Assay used: immunoSEQ multiplex PCR; TCRdb lists only in-frame clones, some missing. This sample has tens of thousands of clones; approximately 87% occur once, and the top ten carry less than 2%. Material for sequencing was PBMCs. Receptors originate from a woman in her 40s with lung cancer.

This chain joins TRBV4-3 and TRBJ1-2; 7 bases fit TRBD1. The CDR3 has 15 residues. CDR1 is LGHNA, CDR2 YSLEER, per germline. The J segment lost 3 bases and the V segment lost 1 base, leaving 5 bases of the junction unmatched. The CDR3 protein is CASSQVYRGDYGYTF. The CDR3 DNA is TGCGCCAGCAGCCAAGTTTACAGGGGCGACTATGGCTACACCTTC.

The chain joins TRBV6-5 to TRBJ1-2, with D possibly matching TRBD1 (6 bases). CDR3 length equals 13 residues. The ends were cut back, 5 bases at V and 4 bases at J, with 11 bases in the middle. CDR1 MNHEY and CDR2 SVGAGI come from the germline V gene. The chain's CDR3 is CASSLIQGYGYTF. CDR3 nucleotide sequence: TGTGCCAGCAGTCTTATACAGGGCTATGGCTACACCTTC.

The V call is TRBV7-2, the J call TRBJ1-1; unclear D gene. CDR3 length: 15 amino acids. Germline V lookup: CDR1 SGHTA, CDR2 FQGNSA. The ends were cut back, 2 bases at V and 4 bases at J, with 14 bases in the middle. CDR3 sequence (DNA): TGTGCCAGCAGCTTAAGGGAGGTGGGGAGCACTGAAGCTTTCTTT. It yields the protein CASSLREVGSTEAFF.

This clone was found a few times. The chain recombines TRBV12-5 with TRBJ1-1, with 8 bases that match TRBD1. In germline, CDR1 is LGHNT, CDR2 FRNRAP. This CDR3 is 12 amino acids long. After removal of 5 bases from V and 11 bases from J, the junction contained 7 bases not matched to a gene. CDR3 region: CASGVLTGEAFF. The CDR3 DNA follows: TGTGCTAGTGGTGTATTGACAGGGGAGGCTTTCTTT.

The gene calls are TRBV7-3 and TRBJ2-3; D possibly uses TRBD1 or TRBD2 (5 bases each). Germline CDR1 is SGHTA and CDR2 is FQGTGA. Trimming stripped 1 base from V and 6 bases from J, with 14 bases between. The CDR3 is made up of 15 amino acids. The CDR3 coding sequence is TGTGCCAGCAGCTTAAGTGGTCCCGAGGGGGATACGCAGTATTTT. Translation: CASSLSGPEGDTQYF.

V and J are TRBV6-5 and TRBJ1-5; D is perhaps TRBD1 (5 bases). The germline V and J ends were trimmed by 2 bases and 5 bases, with 13 bases remaining between them. The CDR3 is made up of 15 amino acids. Germline-derived CDR1 and CDR2 are MNHEY and SVGAGI. The CDR3 coding sequence is TGTGCCAGCAGTTACCAGTGGGGGGGGGATCAGCCCCAGCATTTT. Its translation: CASSYQWGGDQPQHF.

This clone appeared once. The chain recombines TRBV6-6 with TRBJ1-1; D remains unclear. V dropped 4 bases and J dropped 4 bases, with 19 bases sitting between them. This CDR3 is built from 16 residues. The germline V gene has CDR1 MNHNY and CDR2 SVGAGI (reference sequence). For the CDR3, the DNA is TGTGCCAGCAGTTCCCTGGCCTCGGCATCCGGCACTGAAGCTTTCTTT. Protein product: CASSSLASASGTEAFF.

The chain recombines TRBV2 with TRBJ2-5; 8 bases are a match to TRBD1. Looked up from germline, CDR1 is SNHLY and CDR2 is FYNNEI. The CDR3 consists of 13 residues. V was clipped by 8 bases and J by 3 bases; unmatched bases: 5. CDR3 sequence reads: CASAKDREETQYF. DNA of the CDR3: TGTGCCAGCGCCAAGGACAGGGAAGAGACCCAGTACTTC.

The chain joins TRBV11-3 to TRBJ2-2; TRBD1 aligns across 9 bases. The CDR3 is 15 residues long. Germline lookup yields CDR1 SGHNT and CDR2 YENEEA. The V gene end was trimmed by 6 bases and the J gene end by 6 bases; junction bases not matched to a gene: 8. The chain's CDR3 is CASSSTGGLSGELFF. The DNA for the CDR3 is TGTGCCAGCAGTTCTACAGGGGGCCTATCCGGGGAGCTGTTTTTT.

The chain employs TRBV19 and TRBJ2-6; no definite D call. Trimming removed 3 bases at V and 0 bases at J, with 3 bases between. The CDR3 spans 14 residues. Germline CDR1 reads LNHDA; CDR2 reads SQIVND (reference sequence). CDR3 coding DNA: TGTGCCAGTAGTATTCTCTCTGGGGCCAACGTCCTGACTTTC. Protein sequence: CASSILSGANVLTF.

The V and J genes are TRBV28 and TRBJ1-3; D uncertain. The V end lost 2 bases, the J end lost 2 bases, and 16 bases lay between the germline ends. The germline CDR1 and CDR2 sequences are MDHEN and SYDVKM. The CDR3 runs to 17 residues. DNA for the CDR3: TGTGCCAGCAGTTTACGTGCAGGCGTGGGAGCTGGAAACACCATATATTTT. Translated, it gives CASSLRAGVGAGNTIYF.

V gene TRBV9 combines with J gene TRBJ2-3, with D unclear. Per germline, CDR1 SGDLS and CDR2 YYNGEE. The CDR3 extends over 14 amino acids. Trimming pared 2 bases from V and 4 bases from J, leaving 11 bases between. CDR3 nucleotides: TGTGCCAGCAGCGTCGGCCGCGAGCCAGATACGCAGTATTTT. This translates into CASSVGREPDTQYF.

The rearrangement uses TRBV5-1 and TRBJ2-3, with 7 bases matching TRBD2. Germline V gene sequence: CDR1 SGHRS, CDR2 YFSETQ. V was pared by 8 bases and J by 0 bases, with 9 bases of the junction left unmatched. The CDR3 is made up of 15 amino acids. The CDR3 loop is CASGSGLPSTDTQYF. The CDR3 bases are TGCGCCAGTGGGTCGGGACTACCTAGCACAGATACGCAGTATTTT.

The V call is TRBV5-6, the J call TRBJ1-2, with TRBD1 identical over 7 bases. V trimming: 4 bases; J trimming: 8 bases; junction bases outside the gene matches: 11. Germline lookup yields CDR1 SGHDT and CDR2 YYEEEE. There are 14 residues in the CDR3. The CDR3 DNA reads TGTGCCAGCAGCCAAATTAGGGGGCTTGAGGGCTACACCTTC. Protein product: CASSQIRGLEGYTF.

V gene TRBV5-1 combines with J gene TRBJ1-2; tentative D call: TRBD1 (5 bases). CDR1 and CDR2 (germline): SGHRS, YFSETQ. This CDR3 has 15 residues. The V end lost 0 bases, the J end lost 2 bases, and 11 bases lay between the germline ends. Written as DNA, the CDR3 is TGCGCCAGCAGCTTGGCCACAGCAGGGAACTATGGCTACACCTTC. Its translation is CASSLATAGNYGYTF.

The gene calls are TRBV9 and TRBJ2-3; D uncertain. Trimming removed 0 bases from V and 0 bases from J, with 14 bases in between. CDR1 and CDR2 from the germline V gene are SGDLS and YYNGEE. CDR3 length: 17 amino acids. DNA of the CDR3: TGTGCCAGCAGCGTAGCTACTACACCAACTAGCACAGATACGCAGTATTTT. Amino acid sequence: CASSVATTPTSTDTQYF.

The chain couples TRBV10-2 to TRBJ2-7; TRBD2 might be the D (5 bases). CDR1 and CDR2 from the germline V gene are WSHSY and SAAADI. The CDR3 extends over 13 amino acids. V shed 7 bases and J shed 2 bases, with 12 bases lying between them. The CDR3 bases are TGCGCCAGCAAACAGTCGGAGGCCTACGAGCAGTACTTC. Encoded protein: CASKQSEAYEQYF.